This T cell receptor (beta chain) was obtained from a study of PD-1 blockade in classical Hodgkin lymphoma. Produced via immunoSEQ multiplex PCR; TCRdb's table is partial and in-frame only. Of under 9,000 clones listed, 70% to 90% are singletons. Trimming cost V 3 bases and J 0 bases, with 14 bases left between them. CDR3 length: 17 residues. Germline V gene lookup returns CDR1 ENHRY and CDR2 SYGVKD. Overall study findings and caveats: Reports indicated that newly diagnosed patients had lower baseline TCR diversity than healthy donors did. Those starting nivolumab under 1 year post-ASCT were excluded. Before treatment, complete responders showed about the same diversity as newly diagnosed patients.

As regards this clone: What it recognizes is unknown.

The time point here: cycle 4 day 1 (C4D1), after less than seven weeks of nivolumab. All the patients suffered relapse after autologous stem cell transplantation, and brentuximab vedotin exposure differed. This chain links TRBV10-3 with TRBJ2-2; no clear D gene. The origin of this receptor is a human donor with classical Hodgkin lymphoma. Sequencing was performed on peripheral blood mononuclear cells (PBMCs), taken before the fourth cycle of nivolumab. CDR3 amino acids: CAISDVLTTANTGELFF. CDR3 in DNA: TGTGCCATCAGTGATGTGCTTACCACCGCGAACACCGGGGAGCTGTTTTTT.